In its sample, the clone carrying this T cell receptor (beta chain) was seen a few times. The antigen is not known. PCR was performed a second time for about 6 to 12 cycles using a sample-barcoded 5' primer and a J-beta primer mix. A tag from a template-switch adaptor with 12 random nucleotides marked each cDNA molecule. TCRdb processed the 5' RACE reads anew with MiXCR; each CDR3 protein has one entry. The profile covers roughly 1.5 million distinct CDR3 sequences, with less than 45% appearing a single time and about 3.8% taken by the ten largest. The data originate from a study of blood T cells in healthy people across ages. General study findings and limits: Older age coincided with a roughly linear decline in TCR beta diversity per million T cells.

The V gene's germline CDR1 is SQVTM and CDR2 ANQGSEA. The CDR3 has 10 residues. Between the trimmed V and J ends, which lost 6 bases and 8 bases, there was a span of 10 bases. The sequenced sample consisted of blood. This sequence originates from a young woman in good health. V usage is TRBV29-1 and J usage is TRBJ1-1; possible D gene TRBD1, 5 bases. Written as DNA, the CDR3 is TGCAGCGTCGCACAGGAGGAAGCTTTCTTT. This translates into CSVAQEEAFF.